The 21 T cell receptor beta chains below come from one sample, sequenced in a study of T cells in Graves' hyperthyroidism and ophthalmopathy. RNA transcripts were the template for amplifying TCR beta CDR3 regions. The TCR CDR3 first-round RT-PCR relied on the HTBI primer set. TCRdb reprocessed the multiplex PCR reads via MiXCR and lists one record per CDR3 protein. This sample has 550,000 to 700,000 distinct CDR3 sequences, with about half found just once. Sequencing was done on a sample of peripheral blood or thyroid tissue (not recorded which). The receptors stem from an adult woman with Graves' disease, either hyperthyroidism or ophthalmopathy (not recorded which).

This clonotype was counted a few times. The chain recombines TRBV3-1 with TRBJ2-2, with TRBD1 as a possible D gene (6 bases). The CDR3 covers 14 residues. Germline CDR1 reads LGHDT; CDR2 reads YNNKEL (reference sequence). Between the trimmed V and J ends, which lost 4 bases and 8 bases, there was a span of 14 bases. DNA of the CDR3: TGTGCCAGCAGCCCTAGAGACAGGTCTGGGGAGCTGTTTTTT. It encodes CASSPRDRSGELFF.

This clonotype has at least ten counts. The V call is TRBV4-1, the J call TRBJ2-2; D is unresolved. CDR1 is MGHRA, CDR2 YSYEKL, per germline. The ends were cut back, 4 bases at V and 0 bases at J, with 9 bases in the middle. CDR3 length equals 15 residues. CDR3 residues: CASSPVNSNTGELFF. CDR3 coding DNA: TGCGCCAGCAGCCCCGTAAACTCGAACACCGGGGAGCTGTTTTTT.

The sample holds many counts of this clonotype. This chain joins TRBV20-1 and TRBJ2-7; 11 bases match TRBD2. The CDR3 has 14 amino acids. CDR1 is DFQATT and CDR2 is SNEGSKA in the germline V gene (reference sequence). Trimming took 5 bases from V and 3 from J; bases not matched to a gene: 6. The CDR3 protein is CSAGRLAGIYEQYF. The CDR3, as DNA: TGCAGTGCTGGACGACTAGCGGGAATCTACGAGCAGTACTTC.

The chain recombines TRBV30 with TRBJ1-2, with D possibly matching TRBD1 (6 bases). The CDR3 is made up of 13 amino acids. The germline gives CDR1 GTSNPN, CDR2 SVGIG (reference sequence). The V and J ends lost 0 bases and 5 bases respectively, with 10 bases between them. The CDR3 protein is CAWSVQGGYGYTF. The CDR3 DNA sequence: TGTGCCTGGAGTGTACAGGGCGGATATGGCTACACCTTC.

This clonotype was recorded many times. The rearrangement joins TRBV6-5 to TRBJ2-7; 10 nucleotides align to TRBD1. Trimming took 0 bases from V and 10 from J; bases not matched to a gene: 12. This CDR3 is 16 amino acids long. The germline gives CDR1 MNHEY, CDR2 SVGAGI. CDR3 in DNA: TGTGCCAGCAGTTACTCCACGACGGGACAGGGGAACACCCAGTACTTC. This sequence encodes CASSYSTTGQGNTQYF.

The table lists this clonotype with many counts. The chain is built from TRBV5-6 and TRBJ1-2, with 8 positions matching TRBD1. This CDR3 is built from 14 residues. V lost 4 bases, J lost 4 bases, and 6 bases stayed unmatched. Germline CDR1 reads SGHDT; CDR2 reads YYEEEE. DNA of the CDR3: TGTGCCAGCAGCACTACACAGGGGGTCTATGGCTACACCTTC. Translated: CASSTTQGVYGYTF.

The genes are TRBV15 and TRBJ2-7; a weak D match, TRBD1 (5 bases). V shed 0 bases and J shed 4 bases, with 13 bases lying between them. Germline V gene data show CDR1 as LNHNV and CDR2 as YYDKDF (reference sequence). The CDR3 spans 15 residues. The CDR3 loop reads CATSRDRALPYEQYF. The CDR3 DNA follows: TGTGCCACCAGCAGAGACAGGGCACTACCATACGAGCAGTACTTC. Full variable domain (rest looked up from reference TRBV15 and TRBJ2-7): DAMVIQNPRYQVTQFGKPVTLSCSQTLNHNVMYWYQQKSSQAPKLLFHYYDKDFNNEADTPDNFQSRRPNTSFCFLDIRSPGLGDTAMYLCATSRDRALPYEQYFGPGTRLTVT.

The chain recombines TRBV19 with TRBJ1-5; D might be TRBD1 (6 bases). V dropped 5 bases and J dropped 0 bases, with 8 bases sitting between them. CDR1 and CDR2 (germline): LNHDA, SQIVND (reference sequence). CDR3 size: 14 residues. CDR3 amino acids: CASSGGHSNQPQHF. CDR3 DNA: TGTGCCAGTAGTGGGGGACATAGCAATCAGCCCCAGCATTTT.

The chain carries TRBV7-2 and TRBJ2-2; D may be TRBD1 (6 bases). The CDR3 is 15 residues long. V lost 5 bases, J lost 6 bases, and 16 bases lay in between. CDR1 is SGHTA, CDR2 FQGNSA, per germline. The DNA for the CDR3 is TGTGCCAGCAGCGTTGGACCTAGGGGGTCCGGGGAGCTGTTTTTT. Its protein is CASSVGPRGSGELFF.

This clonotype came up many times. J is TRBJ2-5 and V is TRBV5-5, with no clear D. The CDR3 is 16 amino acids. The germline V and J ends were trimmed by 4 bases and 5 bases, with 21 bases remaining between them. Per the germline V gene, CDR1 is SGHKS and CDR2 is YYEKEE (reference sequence). CDR3 amino acids: CASSPRSRHIGETQYF. The CDR3 DNA reads as TGTGCCAGCAGCCCCCGGTCGCGACACATAGGGGAGACCCAGTACTTC.

This clonotype was observed a handful of times. This rearrangement joins TRBV19 to TRBJ2-2; D is possibly TRBD2 (7 bases). V was shortened by 5 bases and J by 0 bases, with 10 bases between the two germline ends. This CDR3 is built from 15 residues. The germline V gene encodes CDR1 LNHDA and CDR2 SQIVND (reference sequence). The CDR3, as DNA: TGTGCCAGTAGTGGGAGGGGGACGAACACCGGGGAGCTGTTTTTT. Translation: CASSGRGTNTGELFF.

This clonotype was counted at least ten times. The CDR3 sequence: CASSLGLVTGELFF. The DNA of the CDR3 is TGTGCCAGCAGCTTAGGACTAGTAACCGGGGAGCTGTTTTTT. V and J are TRBV7-2 and TRBJ2-2, with a tentative D call TRBD2 (6 bases). Per the germline V gene, CDR1 is SGHTA and CDR2 is FQGNSA. Trimming took off 1 base at V and 5 bases at J, with 8 bases between the two ends. The CDR3 spans 14 residues.

This chain's CDR3 is CASSITGLGGGGYTF. The CDR3 nucleotides are TGTGCCAGTAGTATCACGGGACTGGGAGGAGGAGGCTACACCTTC. V is TRBV19 and J is TRBJ1-2, with a tentative D call TRBD1 (5 bases). The CDR3 is made up of 15 amino acids. V lost 3 bases and J 8 bases, leaving 19 bases between the germline ends. The germline V gene encodes CDR1 LNHDA and CDR2 SQIVND (reference sequence).

There are many counts of this clonotype. J is TRBJ2-2 and V is TRBV20-1; perhaps TRBD2 as D (6 bases). This CDR3 is 15 amino acids long. The V end was cut by 1 base, the J end by 4 bases, with 13 bases between. Germline CDR1 DFQATT, CDR2 SNEGSKA (reference sequence). The CDR3 sequence: CSARVEGMITGELFF. CDR3 DNA sequence: TGCAGTGCTAGAGTGGAGGGGATGATCACCGGGGAGCTGTTTTTT.

The chain uses TRBV12-3 or TRBV12-4 and TRBJ1-4; 7 bases agree with TRBD1. Trimming cost V 0 bases and J 4 bases; bases outside gene matches: 11. CDR3 length equals 18 residues. Written as DNA, the CDR3 is TGTGCCAGCAGTTTAGCCTCGACAGGGAGGACTGTTAATGAAAAACTGTTTTTT. Amino acids: CASSLASTGRTVNEKLFF.

This rearrangement joins TRBV7-2 to TRBJ2-2, with TRBD1 as a possible D gene (5 bases). CDR1 and CDR2 from the germline V gene are SGHTA and FQGNSA. The V and J ends lost 8 bases and 6 bases respectively, with 13 bases between them. The CDR3 is 13 amino acids. CDR3 protein: CASRSRVSGELFF. For the CDR3, the DNA is TGTGCCAGCCGCTCCAGGGTCTCCGGGGAGCTGTTTTTT. The full variable domain, rest sourced from reference TRBV7-2 and TRBJ2-2, is GAGVSQSPSNKVTEKGKDVELRCDPISGHTALYWYRQSLGQGLEFLIYFQGNSAPDKSGLPSDRFSAERTGGSVSTLTIQRTQQEDSAVYLCASRSRVSGELFFGEGSRLTVL.

The chain recombines TRBV20-1 with TRBJ2-7, with D tentatively TRBD2 (5 bases). CDR3 size: 12 residues. Trimming cost V 5 bases and J 5 bases, with 13 bases left between them. Germline assignment: CDR1 DFQATT and CDR2 SNEGSKA (reference sequence). The CDR3 loop is CSAGEFGNEQYF. CDR3 nucleotides: TGCAGTGCTGGGGAGTTTGGGAACGAGCAGTACTTC.

On this clonotype: With a much larger clone just one base away, this may be a read error. The chain has TRBV6-6 and TRBJ2-5; 11 nucleotides match TRBD2. With 2 bases clipped from V and 11 bases from J, the junction kept 10 bases outside the gene matches. Germline V gives CDR1 MNHNY, CDR2 SVGAGI (reference sequence). The CDR3 has 15 amino acids. The chain's CDR3 is CASSYRGTSGEKQYF. The CDR3, as DNA: TGTGCCAGCAGTTACAGGGGGACTAGCGGAGAAAAACAGTACTTC.

The chain links TRBV7-9 to TRBJ1-5; the match to TRBD1 covers 7 bases. Germline-derived CDR1 and CDR2 are SEHNR and FQNEAQ (reference sequence). CDR3 size: 15 residues. After removal of 9 bases from V and 3 bases from J, the junction contained 11 bases not matched to a gene. CDR3 loop: CASSGGQAHNQPQHF. For the CDR3, the DNA is TGTGCCAGTAGTGGTGGACAGGCTCACAATCAGCCCCAGCATTTT.

The chain couples TRBV9 to TRBJ2-5, with D tentatively TRBD1 or TRBD2 (6 bases each). Germline lookup yields CDR1 SGDLS and CDR2 YYNGEE. Trimming shortened V by 0 bases and J by 5 bases, and 11 bases separated the two germline ends. This CDR3 has 14 residues. CDR3 loop: CASSVGGAGETQYF. CDR3 bases: TGTGCCAGCAGCGTAGGGGGGGCCGGGGAGACCCAGTACTTC. Full variable domain (outside the CDR3, taken from reference TRBV9 and TRBJ2-5): DSGVTQTPKHLITATGQRVTLRCSPRSGDLSVYWYQQSLDQGLQFLIQYYNGEERAKGNILERFSAQQFPDLHSELNLSSLELGDSALYFCASSVGGAGETQYFGPGTRLLVL.

Of note for this clonotype: A read error is possible here, since a much larger clone lies one base away. This chain uses TRBV5-1 with TRBJ2-5; D not resolved. The V end was cut by 4 bases, the J end by 1 base, with 11 bases between. This CDR3 has 14 amino acids. Per the germline V gene, CDR1 is SGHRS and CDR2 is YFSETQ. In DNA, the CDR3 is TGCGCCAGCAGCCTGAGCGCCCTCCAAGAGACCCAGTACTTC. This translates into CASSLSALQETQYF. Using reference TRBV5-1 and TRBJ2-5 for the parts outside the CDR3, the full variable domain is KAGVTQTPRYLIKTRGQQVTLSCSPISGHRSVSWYQQTPGQGLQFLFEYFSETQRNKGNFPGRFSGRQFSNSRSEMNVSTLELGDSALYLCASSLSALQETQYFGPGTRLLVL.